This TCR beta chain stems from a study of Tregs in tolerant kidney transplant recipients. Thawed PBMCs were FACS-sorted into unstimulated CD4+CD25+CD127- regulatory T cells, CD4+CD25- non-regulatory cells, CD4 and CD8 cells. Per the germline V gene, CDR1 is SGHRS and CDR2 is YFSETQ. V shed 1 base, J shed 2 bases, and the junction held 7 bases outside the gene matches. CDR3 size: 16 residues. Method: immunoSEQ multiplex PCR; TCRdb's copy keeps in-frame clones and lacks some. This table has over 85,000 clones, roughly 93% appearing once. V is TRBV5-1 and J is TRBJ1-1, with TRBD1 identical over 8 bases. Sequences were derived from CD4+ T cells from blood, sampled before the transplant. This receptor was obtained from a human donor who received a combined kidney and bone marrow transplant. This chain's CDR3 is CASSLYGGQANTEAFF. In DNA, the CDR3 is TGCGCCAGCAGCTTGTATGGGGGACAGGCTAACACTGAAGCTTTCTTT.